Listed here are 23 T cell receptor beta chains from one sample, sequenced in a study of resident and recirculating memory T cells in vitiligo. Some clones are missing from TCRdb's copy, which holds only in-frame ones; the method was immunoSEQ multiplex PCR. The table includes 39,000 or so clones, approximately 91% detected once. Sample: blood. The receptor source for this set is a male donor with vitiligo.

V usage is TRBV19 and J usage is TRBJ2-3; tentatively, D is TRBD1 (5 bases). CDR1 is LNHDA and CDR2 is SQIVND in the germline V gene (reference sequence). The V and J ends lost 6 bases and 5 bases respectively, with 18 bases between them. The CDR3 consists of 15 residues. This chain's CDR3 is CASRGGKGWEDTQYF. Written as DNA, the CDR3 is TGTGCCAGTAGGGGCGGAAAGGGGTGGGAAGATACGCAGTATTTT.

The V call is TRBV7-3, the J call TRBJ1-1; possibly TRBD1 for D (5 bases). The germline V and J ends were trimmed by 8 bases and 3 bases, with 13 bases remaining between them. This CDR3 spans 13 amino acids. Germline V gene sequence: CDR1 SGHTA, CDR2 FQGTGA. The CDR3, as DNA: TGTGCCAGCGGTATAGACAGCTACACTGAAGCTTTCTTT. Translating gives CASGIDSYTEAFF.

The chain couples TRBV18 to TRBJ1-5; D perhaps matches TRBD1 (5 bases). The germline CDR1 and CDR2 sequences are KGHSH and LQKENI. The CDR3 has 12 residues. Trimming shortened V by 3 bases and J by 9 bases, and 9 bases separated the two germline ends. CDR3 loop: CASSPATGPQHF. CDR3 bases: TGTGCCAGCTCACCGGCAACAGGGCCCCAGCATTTT. Combining the CDR3 with reference TRBV18 and TRBJ1-5 gives the whole variable domain NAGVMQNPRHLVRRRGQEARLRCSPMKGHSHVYWYRQLPEEGLKFMVYLQKENIIDESGMPKERFSAEFPKEGPSILRIQQVVRGDSAAYFCASSPATGPQHFGDGTRLSIL.

The chain's CDR3 is CASSTWGQGPEQYF. As DNA, the CDR3 is TGTGCCAGCAGCACCTGGGGACAGGGCCCCGAGCAGTACTTC. This rearrangement joins TRBV14 to TRBJ2-7; 9 positions match TRBD1. CDR1 SGHDN and CDR2 FVKESK come from the germline V gene. The CDR3 sequence is 14 residues long. V shed 5 bases and J 6 bases; nucleotides not matched to a gene: 8.

A word on this clone: Germline and junction disagree at one end, which may indicate a read error. V and J are TRBV7-6 and TRBJ1-4, with D possibly matching TRBD1 (5 bases). The germline V gene has CDR1 SGHVS and CDR2 FNYEAQ. This CDR3 comprises 15 residues. CDR3 in amino acids: CASSLGASLNEKLFF. Here the CDR3 DNA reads TGTGCCAGCAGTTTAGGGGCATCACTTAATGAAAAACTGTTTTTT.

This chain joins TRBV27 and TRBJ1-2, with 10 bases fitting TRBD1. V gave up 6 bases and J gave up 4 bases; unmatched junction bases: 11. CDR3 length: 16 residues. Germline loops: CDR1 MNHEY, CDR2 SMNVEV (reference sequence). The CDR3 loop reads CASSRRGTGEVYGYTF. CDR3 DNA: TGTGCCAGCAGCCGACGGGGGACAGGGGAAGTCTATGGCTACACCTTC.

V gene TRBV7-3 combines with J gene TRBJ1-1; no reliable D call. The V gene's germline CDR1 is SGHTA and CDR2 FQGTGA. The length of the CDR3 is 14 residues. V shed 5 bases and J shed 1 base, with 11 bases lying between them. This CDR3 reads CASSKTNPNTEAFF. The DNA of the CDR3 is TGTGCCAGCAGCAAGACTAACCCGAACACTGAAGCTTTCTTT.

The J gene is TRBJ1-6, the V gene TRBV6-5; the D gene is possibly TRBD1 (6 bases). The CDR3 consists of 14 residues. CDR1 and CDR2 (germline): MNHEY, SVGAGI. V lost 2 bases to trimming and J lost 10 bases, with 12 bases between them. The CDR3 sequence: CASSYVAGESPLHF. For the CDR3, the DNA is TGTGCCAGCAGTTACGTGGCAGGGGAGTCACCCCTCCACTTT.

The J gene is TRBJ1-2, the V gene TRBV6-1; D unclear. V gave up 1 base and J gave up 5 bases, with 8 bases separating them. This CDR3 is built from 13 residues. Looked up from germline, CDR1 is MNHNS and CDR2 is SASEGT. The CDR3 reads CASSEGSGYGYTF. The CDR3 coding sequence is TGTGCCAGCAGTGAAGGTTCGGGGTATGGCTACACCTTC.

The chain links TRBV10-3 to TRBJ2-3; tentatively, D is TRBD1 (5 bases). V was cut by 2 bases and J by 1 base, with 7 bases left in between. The CDR3 totals 14 residues. Germline-derived CDR1 and CDR2 are ENHRY and SYGVKD. Here the CDR3 reads CAISEGAGTDTQYF. Written as DNA, the CDR3 is TGTGCCATCAGTGAGGGGGCCGGCACAGATACGCAGTATTTT.

The rearrangement joins TRBV29-1 to TRBJ2-2; 8 bases line up with TRBD1. Germline V gene lookup returns CDR1 SQVTM and CDR2 ANQGSEA. CDR3 length: 14 residues. V trimming: 5 bases; J trimming: 0 bases; junction bases outside the gene matches: 2. The CDR3 protein is CSVQTGANTGELFF. CDR3 bases: TGCAGCGTTCAGACAGGGGCGAACACCGGGGAGCTGTTTTTT.

The rearrangement joins TRBV7-8 to TRBJ2-7; D unclear. The V gene's germline CDR1 is SGHVS and CDR2 FQNEAQ. Trimming removed 1 base at V and 4 bases at J, with 11 bases between. There are 14 residues in the CDR3. The CDR3 reads CASSLGLANYEQYF. The CDR3 nucleotides are TGTGCCAGCAGCTTAGGTTTGGCAAATTACGAGCAGTACTTC.

The chain recombines TRBV19 with TRBJ1-2; D possibly corresponds to TRBD1 (6 bases). V was shortened by 9 bases and J by 8 bases, with 19 bases between the two germline ends. The CDR3 is made up of 13 amino acids. CDR1 is LNHDA and CDR2 is SQIVND in the germline V gene (reference sequence). The CDR3: CASSRQASGGYTF. CDR3 in DNA: TGTGCCAGCTCCCGACAGGCCTCGGGAGGCTACACCTTC.

The rearrangement links TRBV10-3 to TRBJ1-1; no clear D. Per the germline V gene, CDR1 is ENHRY and CDR2 is SYGVKD. This CDR3 region has 13 residues. V lost 10 bases to trimming and J lost 4 bases, with 16 bases between them. The CDR3 region has the DNA TGTGCCACTTCGGACTCCGCGAGCACTGAAGCTTTCTTT. This encodes CATSDSASTEAFF.

The V gene is TRBV7-9, the J gene TRBJ2-1; TRBD2 agrees at 7 bases. Germline loops: CDR1 SEHNR, CDR2 FQNEAQ (reference sequence). The CDR3 runs 15 residues. V was clipped by 1 base and J by 3 bases; unmatched bases: 3. DNA of the CDR3: TGTGCCAGCAGCTTAGAAGCGGGGATCTACAATGAGCAGTTCTTC. Protein product: CASSLEAGIYNEQFF.

By share, this clone counts as medium-sized. The chain couples TRBV6-1 to TRBJ2-1; TRBD2 aligns across 12 bases. The germline gives CDR1 MNHNS, CDR2 SASEGT. J was trimmed by 4 bases and V by 2 bases; bases with no gene match: 0. There are 15 residues in the CDR3. Here the CDR3 reads CASSELAGGYNEQFF. The CDR3 coding sequence is TGTGCCAGCAGTGAACTAGCGGGGGGGTACAATGAGCAGTTCTTC.

This chain uses TRBV2 with TRBJ1-1, with D perhaps matching TRBD1 (6 bases). The CDR3 loop spans 13 amino acids. The ends were cut back, 7 bases at V and 0 bases at J, with 9 bases in the middle. CDR1 is SNHLY, CDR2 FYNNEI, per germline. The CDR3 DNA reads TGTGCCAGCAAGAGGACAGTGAACACTGAAGCTTTCTTT. Residues: CASKRTVNTEAFF.

The V gene is TRBV4-3, the J gene TRBJ1-2; TRBD1 agrees at 9 bases. Germline V gene sequence: CDR1 LGHNA, CDR2 YSLEER. This CDR3 region has 14 residues. The trim removed 1 base at V and 6 bases at J, leaving 3 bases unmatched. CDR3 protein: CASSQGDRDNGYTF. DNA for the CDR3: TGCGCCAGCAGCCAAGGGGACAGGGATAATGGCTACACCTTC.

The CDR3 coding sequence is TGTGCCAGCAGCGGCAACACAGGGGTTACTGAAGCTTTCTTT. Protein: CASSGNTGVTEAFF. V is TRBV7-9 and J is TRBJ1-1, with TRBD1 matching over 7 bases. Germline values: CDR1 SEHNR, CDR2 FQNEAQ (reference sequence). Trimming at V came to 5 bases and at J to 5 bases, leaving 8 bases not matched to a gene. The CDR3 sequence is 14 residues long.

The V call is TRBV9, the J call TRBJ2-6, with D perhaps matching TRBD2 (5 bases). Deletions cut 5 bases from V and 2 bases from J, with 11 bases between. Germline loops: CDR1 SGDLS, CDR2 YYNGEE. The CDR3 spans 15 residues. The CDR3 nucleotides are TGTGCCAGCAGATCCGCCGGGGCTGGGGCCAACGTCCTGACTTTC. Its protein is CASRSAGAGANVLTF. Complete variable domain (other parts from reference TRBV9 and TRBJ2-6): DSGVTQTPKHLITATGQRVTLRCSPRSGDLSVYWYQQSLDQGLQFLIQYYNGEERAKGNILERFSAQQFPDLHSELNLSSLELGDSALYFCASRSAGAGANVLTFGAGSRLTVL.

J is TRBJ2-3 and V is TRBV6-6; the match to TRBD1 covers 7 bases. Germline V lookup: CDR1 MNHNY, CDR2 SVGAGI (reference sequence). The CDR3 covers 12 residues. V lost 7 bases to trimming and J lost 4 bases; unmatched junction nucleotides: 2. The CDR3 DNA sequence: TGTGCCAGCAAACAGGGGCCAGATACGCAGTATTTT. Translating gives CASKQGPDTQYF.

This clone occurred once. This rearrangement joins TRBV6-1 to TRBJ2-5, with D perhaps matching TRBD1 (6 bases). CDR3 length equals 13 residues. V was clipped by 7 bases and J by 4 bases, with 13 bases between them. Germline CDR1 MNHNS, CDR2 SASEGT. In DNA form, the CDR3 reads TGTGCCAGCACTTGGGCAGGGGCAGAGACCCAGTACTTC. This codes for CASTWAGAETQYF.

The chain joins TRBV7-2 to TRBJ1-6; D is undetermined. The germline V gene has CDR1 SGHTA and CDR2 FQGNSA. The V end lost 5 bases, the J end lost 6 bases, and 11 bases lay between the germline ends. The CDR3 consists of 14 residues. The DNA of the CDR3 is TGTGCCAGCAGCCCACAGTCAAGTAATTCACCCCTCCACTTT. Its translation is CASSPQSSNSPLHF. Full variable domain (rest looked up from reference TRBV7-2 and TRBJ1-6): GAGVSQSPSNKVTEKGKDVELRCDPISGHTALYWYRQSLGQGLEFLIYFQGNSAPDKSGLPSDRFSAERTGGSVSTLTIQRTQQEDSAVYLCASSPQSSNSPLHFGNGTRLTVT.